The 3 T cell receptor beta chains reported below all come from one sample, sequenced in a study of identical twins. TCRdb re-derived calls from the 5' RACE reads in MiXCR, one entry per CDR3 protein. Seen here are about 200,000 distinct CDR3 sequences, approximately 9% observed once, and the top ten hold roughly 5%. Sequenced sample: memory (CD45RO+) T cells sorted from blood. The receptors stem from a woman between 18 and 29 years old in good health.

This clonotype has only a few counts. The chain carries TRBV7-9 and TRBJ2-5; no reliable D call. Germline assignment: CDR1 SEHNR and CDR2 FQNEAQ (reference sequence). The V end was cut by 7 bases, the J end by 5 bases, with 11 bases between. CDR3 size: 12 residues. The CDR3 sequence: CASTMGWETQYF. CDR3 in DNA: TGTGCCAGCACCATGGGGTGGGAGACCCAGTACTTC.

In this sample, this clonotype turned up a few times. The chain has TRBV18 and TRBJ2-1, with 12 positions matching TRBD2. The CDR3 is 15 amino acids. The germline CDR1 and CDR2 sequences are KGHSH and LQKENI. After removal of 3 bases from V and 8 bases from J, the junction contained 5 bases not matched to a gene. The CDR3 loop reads CASSPRLAGEHEQFF. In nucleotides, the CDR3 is TGTGCCAGCTCACCCCGACTAGCGGGGGAGCATGAGCAGTTCTTC.

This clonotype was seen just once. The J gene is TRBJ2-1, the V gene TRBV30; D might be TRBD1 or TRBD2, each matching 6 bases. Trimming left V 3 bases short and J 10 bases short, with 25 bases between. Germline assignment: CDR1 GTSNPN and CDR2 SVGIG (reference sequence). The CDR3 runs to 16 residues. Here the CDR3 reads CAWRRGAGQRNKEQFF. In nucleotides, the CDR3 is TGTGCCTGGAGACGAGGGGCGGGACAAAGGAATAAGGAGCAGTTCTTC.